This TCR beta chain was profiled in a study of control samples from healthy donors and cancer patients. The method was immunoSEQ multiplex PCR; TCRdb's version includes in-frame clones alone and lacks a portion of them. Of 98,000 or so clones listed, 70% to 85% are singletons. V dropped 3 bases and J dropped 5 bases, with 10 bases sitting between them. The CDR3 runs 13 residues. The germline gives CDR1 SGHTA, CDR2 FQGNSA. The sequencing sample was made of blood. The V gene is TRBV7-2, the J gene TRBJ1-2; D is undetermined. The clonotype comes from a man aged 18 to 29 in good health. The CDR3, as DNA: TGTGCCAGCAGCTTGTACACCTGGTATGGCTACACCTTC. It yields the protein CASSLYTWYGYTF.